This T cell receptor beta chain emerged from a study of OX40 agonist ivuxolimab in advanced cancers. Study-wide context: Antecedent anti-PD-1, anti-PD-L1 or anti-CTLA-4 therapy was permissible, with 40% having received some.

Generated by immunoSEQ multiplex PCR, the TCRdb table keeps only in-frame clones and is missing some. The sample comprises 55,000 to 80,000 clones, 81% of which are singletons, and 1% rests with the top ten. This clone has only a few counts. The antigen is unknown. Study results and caveats: Partial responders dosed at 0.1-3.0 mg/kg displayed clonal expansion ranking among the lowest. Averaging showed that CD8+ T cells had more expanded clones than CD4+ did.

Trimming took 3 bases from V and 0 from J, leaving 22 bases between them. The CDR3 is 18 residues long. In germline, CDR1 is SGHDT, CDR2 YYEEEE. The material sequenced was CD4+ or CD8+ T cells sorted from blood, taken in a trial of the OX40 agonist ivuxolimab. This TCR derives from an adult with an advanced solid tumor such as melanoma, head and neck, liver or kidney cancer. The V gene is TRBV5-6, the J gene TRBJ2-7; D is unresolved. The CDR3: CASSSTRGSITNSYEQYF. CDR3 coding DNA: TGTGCCAGCAGCTCGACCCGAGGTAGCATTACCAACTCCTACGAGCAGTACTTC.